These 32 T cell receptor beta chains were sequenced from one sample in a study of monozygotic twins with inflammatory bowel disease. TCRdb reworked the 5' RACE reads into one entry per CDR3 protein, no DNA. This sample's table reports around 370,000 distinct CDR3 sequences. Material: blood. These TCRs come from a human donor with ulcerative colitis or Crohn's disease, or a healthy co-twin of an affected twin (not recorded which).

J is TRBJ2-5 and V is TRBV18; TCRdb reports TRBD1, a call that lacks DNA to check it against. CDR1 and CDR2 from the germline V gene are KGHSH and LQKENI. This CDR3 has 14 residues. CDR3 residues: CASSPQQGEETQYF.

This CDR3 is CASSLLGGGGEETQYF. The chain couples TRBV27 to TRBJ2-5; checking the TCRdb D call of TRBD2 is not possible without DNA. CDR3 length: 16 residues. Germline V CDR1 and CDR2: MNHEY, SMNVEV (reference sequence).

The chain links TRBV10-3 to TRBJ2-5; TCRdb's D call of TRBD2 is untestable without DNA. Per the germline V gene, CDR1 is ENHRY and CDR2 is SYGVKD. The CDR3 spans 14 residues. CDR3 amino acids: CAIRGLAGEETQYF.

The chain's CDR3 is CASSQDNRGHYEQYF. V usage is TRBV4-1 and J usage is TRBJ2-7; TCRdb's assignment of TRBD1 cannot be checked, as there is no DNA. Germline V gives CDR1 MGHRA, CDR2 YSYEKL. The CDR3 consists of 15 residues.

This chain connects TRBV7-2 to TRBJ1-5; with no DNA, the TCRdb D assignment of TRBD1 cannot be verified. The CDR3 loop spans 16 amino acids. Germline-derived CDR1 and CDR2 are SGHTA and FQGNSA. CDR3: CASSLGALVSNQPQHF.

The genes are TRBV12-3 or TRBV12-4 and TRBJ1-2; the TRBD1 assignment by TCRdb is unverifiable without DNA. CDR3 size: 16 residues. CDR3 in amino acids: CASSFYGGQGNYGYTF.

V gene TRBV7-2 combines with J gene TRBJ2-5. Germline assignment: CDR1 SGHTA and CDR2 FQGNSA. There are 15 residues in the CDR3. CDR3 in amino acids: CASSLAGAQLETQYF.

V usage is TRBV9 and J usage is TRBJ2-1; TCRdb names TRBD1, which stays unverified in the absence of DNA. Germline V gene lookup returns CDR1 SGDLS and CDR2 YYNGEE. This CDR3 comprises 15 residues. This chain's CDR3 is CASSRSGGALDEQFF.

The chain employs TRBV6-1 and TRBJ1-1; TCRdb's D gene call, TRBD1, goes unchecked for lack of DNA. The germline V gene encodes CDR1 MNHNS and CDR2 SASEGT. This CDR3 is 14 amino acids long. The CDR3 sequence: CASSEKGQGAEAFF.

CDR3 in amino acids: CASSLDGTGSEKLFF. The V gene is TRBV5-1, the J gene TRBJ1-4; the TCRdb D gene call, TRBD1, has no DNA to confirm it. Germline loops: CDR1 SGHRS, CDR2 YFSETQ. The CDR3 is made up of 15 amino acids.

The V call is TRBV5-5, the J call TRBJ1-5. This CDR3 spans 15 amino acids. Germline CDR1 SGHKS, CDR2 YYEKEE (reference sequence). This chain's CDR3 is CASRSGRTLNQPQHF.

This sequence joins TRBV6-5 and TRBJ1-6. CDR1 and CDR2 (germline): MNHEY, SVGAGI. The CDR3 totals 15 residues. Here the CDR3 reads CASSFTSGYNSPLHF.

The chain employs TRBV7-2 and TRBJ2-3. This CDR3 has 14 amino acids. Germline CDR1 and CDR2: SGHTA and FQGNSA. The CDR3 spells CASSLMGPTDTQYF.

The chain's CDR3 is CASSSGTDLYNEQFF. The chain is built from TRBV28 and TRBJ2-1; the D call from TCRdb, TRBD1, cannot be confirmed without DNA. CDR1 MDHEN and CDR2 SYDVKM come from the germline V gene. The CDR3 is 15 residues long.

V is TRBV20-1 and J is TRBJ1-5; no DNA is available, so the TRBD1 call from TCRdb remains unchecked. This CDR3 spans 15 amino acids. Germline V CDR1 and CDR2: DFQATT, SNEGSKA (reference sequence). CDR3 protein: CSARERGRPNQPQHF.

V gene TRBV5-6 combines with J gene TRBJ1-1; TCRdb picks TRBD1, but there is no DNA to check that call. Germline V lookup: CDR1 SGHDT, CDR2 YYEEEE. This CDR3 spans 13 amino acids. The CDR3 region is CASSPTGAAEAFF.

This chain uses TRBV12-3 or TRBV12-4 with TRBJ2-1; TCRdb's D gene call, TRBD2, goes unchecked for lack of DNA. CDR3 length: 15 amino acids. The CDR3 region is CASSWSRGSYNEQFF.

The CDR3 here is CASSIEGRGYEQYF. The rearrangement joins TRBV19 to TRBJ2-7; TCRdb proposes TRBD1, but this gene call is untestable without DNA. Germline V gene sequence: CDR1 LNHDA, CDR2 SQIVND (reference sequence). There are 14 residues in the CDR3.

V usage is TRBV4-1 and J usage is TRBJ2-1; TCRdb proposes TRBD1, but this gene call is untestable without DNA. Germline-derived CDR1 and CDR2 are MGHRA and YSYEKL. This CDR3 has 15 amino acids. CDR3 residues: CASSRTGGDYNEQFF.

This sequence joins TRBV7-9 and TRBJ2-1; TCRdb reports TRBD1, a call that lacks DNA to check it against. Looked up from germline, CDR1 is SEHNR and CDR2 is FQNEAQ (reference sequence). The CDR3 extends over 14 amino acids. CDR3 in amino acids: CASAESGYYNEQFF.

The J gene is TRBJ1-4, the V gene TRBV4-3; TCRdb indicates TRBD1, and absent DNA this call remains unverified. The CDR3 totals 15 residues. Germline-derived CDR1 and CDR2 are LGHNA and YSLEER. This chain's CDR3 is CASSQDPTGVEKLFF.

V is TRBV5-6 and J is TRBJ1-5; TCRdb names TRBD1, which stays unverified in the absence of DNA. Germline V gene sequence: CDR1 SGHDT, CDR2 YYEEEE. CDR3 length: 16 residues. The CDR3 sequence is CASSSAGHIGNQPQHF.

This chain links TRBV7-6 with TRBJ2-3; TCRdb picks TRBD1, but there is no DNA to check that call. The V gene's germline CDR1 is SGHVS and CDR2 FNYEAQ. This CDR3 is built from 16 residues. The chain's CDR3 is CASTTGVTMSTDTQYF.

This chain links TRBV19 with TRBJ2-7; TCRdb's D call of TRBD1 is untestable without DNA. Germline values: CDR1 LNHDA, CDR2 SQIVND (reference sequence). This CDR3 spans 15 amino acids. CDR3 amino acids: CASSTGTGGIYEQYF.

V gene TRBV12-3 or TRBV12-4 combines with J gene TRBJ1-1; the D call of TRBD1 rests on TCRdb alone, since no DNA is present to check it. The CDR3 is 14 amino acids. This chain's CDR3 is CASSQGQGFTEAFF.

The chain combines TRBV5-6 with TRBJ2-1; TCRdb outputs TRBD2, but without DNA this stays unchecked. Germline values: CDR1 SGHDT, CDR2 YYEEEE. This CDR3 region has 14 residues. The CDR3 is CASSPLQKFNEQFF.

The chain employs TRBV4-3 and TRBJ2-2; TCRdb's assignment of TRBD1 cannot be checked, as there is no DNA. The germline gives CDR1 LGHNA, CDR2 YSLEER. The CDR3 is made up of 16 amino acids. The CDR3 reads CASSQTGTTNTGELFF.

The chain has TRBV3-1 and TRBJ2-1; the D call from TCRdb, TRBD2, cannot be confirmed without DNA. There are 17 residues in the CDR3. Germline V CDR1 and CDR2: LGHDT, YNNKEL (reference sequence). CDR3 in amino acids: CASSQDGRASGDNEQFF.

This chain's CDR3 is CASSQEGQGNGEQFF. The V and J genes are TRBV4-1 and TRBJ2-1; the TCRdb call, TRBD1, lacks DNA for checking. This CDR3 is built from 15 residues. Germline assignment: CDR1 MGHRA and CDR2 YSYEKL.

The J gene is TRBJ1-1, the V gene TRBV5-1; TCRdb's assignment of TRBD1 cannot be checked, as there is no DNA. Germline CDR1 SGHRS, CDR2 YFSETQ. The CDR3 sequence is 15 residues long. This chain's CDR3 is CASSPGGGENTEAFF.

The chain carries TRBV4-3 and TRBJ2-7; TCRdb proposes TRBD1, but this gene call is untestable without DNA. The CDR3 loop spans 15 amino acids. Germline lookup yields CDR1 LGHNA and CDR2 YSLEER. Here the CDR3 reads CASSRITGTYYEQYF.

The rearrangement uses TRBV5-5 and TRBJ1-5. CDR1 is SGHKS, CDR2 YYEKEE, per germline (reference sequence). The CDR3 length is 15 residues. The CDR3 protein is CASSSVTGFNQPQHF.